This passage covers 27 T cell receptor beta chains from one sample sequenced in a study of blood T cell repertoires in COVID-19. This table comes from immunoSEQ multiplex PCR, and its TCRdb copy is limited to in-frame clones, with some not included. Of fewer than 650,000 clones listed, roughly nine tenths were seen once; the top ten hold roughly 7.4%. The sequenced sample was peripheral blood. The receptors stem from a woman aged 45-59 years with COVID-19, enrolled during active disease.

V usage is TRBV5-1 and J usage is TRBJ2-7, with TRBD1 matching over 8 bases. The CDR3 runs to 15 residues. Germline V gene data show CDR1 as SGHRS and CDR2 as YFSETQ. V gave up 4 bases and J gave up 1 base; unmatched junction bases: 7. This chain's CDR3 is CASSAYRGISYEQYF. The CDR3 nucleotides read TGCGCCAGCAGCGCCTACAGGGGGATATCCTACGAGCAGTACTTC.

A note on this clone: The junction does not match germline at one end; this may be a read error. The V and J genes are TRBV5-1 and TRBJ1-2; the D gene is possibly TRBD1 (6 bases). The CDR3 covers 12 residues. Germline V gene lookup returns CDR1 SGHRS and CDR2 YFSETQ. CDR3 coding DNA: TGCGCCAGCAGCTTGGGGACCAGGGGTCTTCTGTTC. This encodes CASSLGTRGLLF. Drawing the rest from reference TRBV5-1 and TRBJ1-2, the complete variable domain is KAGVTQTPRYLIKTRGQQVTLSCSPISGHRSVSWYQQTPGQGLQFLFEYFSETQRNKGNFPGRFSGRQFSNSRSEMNVSTLELGDSALYLCASSLGTRGLLFGSGTRLTVV.

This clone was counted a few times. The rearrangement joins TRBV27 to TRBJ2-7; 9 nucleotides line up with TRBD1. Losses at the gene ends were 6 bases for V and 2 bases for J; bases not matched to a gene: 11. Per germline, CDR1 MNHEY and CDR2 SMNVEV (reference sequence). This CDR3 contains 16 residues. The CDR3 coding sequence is TGTGCCAGCAGCCGATTTCCACAGGGGGCTACCTACGAGCAGTACTTC. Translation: CASSRFPQGATYEQYF.

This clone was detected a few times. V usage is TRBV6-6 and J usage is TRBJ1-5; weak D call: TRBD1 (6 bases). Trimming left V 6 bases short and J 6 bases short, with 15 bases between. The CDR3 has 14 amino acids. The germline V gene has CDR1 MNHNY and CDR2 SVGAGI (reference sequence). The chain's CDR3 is CASSTDRLGQPQHF. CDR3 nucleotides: TGTGCCAGCAGCACAGACAGGTTAGGTCAGCCCCAGCATTTT.

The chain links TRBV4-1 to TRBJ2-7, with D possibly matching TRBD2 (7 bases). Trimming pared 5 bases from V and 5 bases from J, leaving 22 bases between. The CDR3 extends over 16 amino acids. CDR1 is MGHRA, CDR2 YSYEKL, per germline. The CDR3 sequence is CASSEGLGGGADEQYF. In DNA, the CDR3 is TGCGCCAGCAGCGAAGGGTTGGGCGGGGGCGCGGACGAGCAGTACTTC.

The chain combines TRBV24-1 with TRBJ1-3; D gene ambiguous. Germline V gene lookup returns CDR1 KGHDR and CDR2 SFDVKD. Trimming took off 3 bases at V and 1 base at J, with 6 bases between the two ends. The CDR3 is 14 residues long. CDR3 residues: CATSDARSGNTIYF. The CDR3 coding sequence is TGTGCCACCAGTGATGCCCGGTCTGGAAACACCATATATTTT.

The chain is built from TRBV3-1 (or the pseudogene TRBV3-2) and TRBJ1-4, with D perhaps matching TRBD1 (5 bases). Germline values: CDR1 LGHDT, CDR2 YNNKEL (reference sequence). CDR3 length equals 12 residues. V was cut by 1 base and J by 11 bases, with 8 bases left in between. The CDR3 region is CASSQAGGKLFF. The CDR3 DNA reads TGTGCCAGCAGCCAAGCCGGGGGGAAACTGTTTTTT.

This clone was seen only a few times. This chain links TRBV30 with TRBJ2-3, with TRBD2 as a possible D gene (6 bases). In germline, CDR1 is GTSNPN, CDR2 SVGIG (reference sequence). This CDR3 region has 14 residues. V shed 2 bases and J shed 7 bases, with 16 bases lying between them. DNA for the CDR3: TGTGCCTGGAGTCCCGGGACTCGCTCATATACGCAGTATTTT. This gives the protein CAWSPGTRSYTQYF.

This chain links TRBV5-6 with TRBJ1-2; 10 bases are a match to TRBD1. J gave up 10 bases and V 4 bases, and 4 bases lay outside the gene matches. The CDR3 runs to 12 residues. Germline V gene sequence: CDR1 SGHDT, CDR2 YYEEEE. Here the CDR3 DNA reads TGTGCCAGCAGCATAGGACAGGGGGACTACACCTTC. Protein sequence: CASSIGQGDYTF.

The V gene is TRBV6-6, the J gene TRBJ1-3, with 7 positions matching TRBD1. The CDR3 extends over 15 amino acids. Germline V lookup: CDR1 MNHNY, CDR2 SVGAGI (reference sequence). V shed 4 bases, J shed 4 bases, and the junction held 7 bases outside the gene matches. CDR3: CASSSPTGWGNTIYF. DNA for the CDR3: TGTGCCAGCAGTTCTCCGACAGGGTGGGGAAACACCATATATTTT.

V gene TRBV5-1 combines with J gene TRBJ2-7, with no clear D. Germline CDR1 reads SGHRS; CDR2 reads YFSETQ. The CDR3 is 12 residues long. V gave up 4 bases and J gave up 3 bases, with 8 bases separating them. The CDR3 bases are TGCGCCAGCAGCCCACCTAGCTACGAGCAGTACTTC. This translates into CASSPPSYEQYF.

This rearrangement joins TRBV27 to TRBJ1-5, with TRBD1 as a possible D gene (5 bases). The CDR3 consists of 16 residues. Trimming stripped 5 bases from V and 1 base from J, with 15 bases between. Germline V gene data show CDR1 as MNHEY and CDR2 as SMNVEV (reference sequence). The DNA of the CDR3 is TGTGCCAGCAGTCCGGGACTCCCTGGGAGCAATCAGCCCCAGCATTTT. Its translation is CASSPGLPGSNQPQHF.

The CDR3 nucleotides are TGTGCCAGTAGTATTGGGACTAGCGTAGTTGATACGCAGTATTTT. Protein product: CASSIGTSVVDTQYF. The chain carries TRBV19 and TRBJ2-3; 10 bases line up with TRBD2. Per germline, CDR1 LNHDA and CDR2 SQIVND (reference sequence). V was pared by 3 bases and J by 6 bases, with 6 bases of the junction left unmatched. This CDR3 contains 15 residues.

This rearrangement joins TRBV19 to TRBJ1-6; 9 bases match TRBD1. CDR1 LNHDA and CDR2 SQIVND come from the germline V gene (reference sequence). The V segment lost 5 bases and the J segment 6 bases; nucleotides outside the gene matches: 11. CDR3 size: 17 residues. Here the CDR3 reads CASSPQPGQGGNSPLHF. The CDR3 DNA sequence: TGTGCCAGTAGTCCTCAACCGGGACAGGGAGGTAATTCACCCCTCCACTTT.

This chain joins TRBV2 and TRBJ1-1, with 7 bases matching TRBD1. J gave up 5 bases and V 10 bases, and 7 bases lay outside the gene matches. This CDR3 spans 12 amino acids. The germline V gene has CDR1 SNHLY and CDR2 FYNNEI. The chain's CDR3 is CAKRQGRTEAFF. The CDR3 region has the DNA TGTGCCAAAAGACAGGGTAGGACTGAAGCTTTCTTT.

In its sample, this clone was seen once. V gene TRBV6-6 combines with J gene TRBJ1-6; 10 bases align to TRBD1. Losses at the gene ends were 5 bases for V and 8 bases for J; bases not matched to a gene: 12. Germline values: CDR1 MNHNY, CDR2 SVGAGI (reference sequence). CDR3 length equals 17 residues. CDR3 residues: CASSLRTGTGAYSPLHF. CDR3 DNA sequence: TGTGCCAGCAGTCTACGTACCGGGACAGGGGCTTATTCACCCCTCCACTTT.

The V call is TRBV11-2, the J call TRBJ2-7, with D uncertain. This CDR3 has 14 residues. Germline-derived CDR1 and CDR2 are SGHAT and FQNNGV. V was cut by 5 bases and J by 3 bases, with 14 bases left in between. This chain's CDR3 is CASSPIVVGYEQYF. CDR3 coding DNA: TGTGCCAGCAGCCCCATAGTGGTCGGCTACGAGCAGTACTTC.

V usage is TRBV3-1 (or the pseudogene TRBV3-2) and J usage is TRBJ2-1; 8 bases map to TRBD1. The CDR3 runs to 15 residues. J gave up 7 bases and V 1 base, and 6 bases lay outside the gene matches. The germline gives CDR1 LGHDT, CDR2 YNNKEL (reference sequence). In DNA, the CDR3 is TGTGCCAGCAGCCAAGGGCAGGGGGCGCAGAATGAGCAGTTCTTC. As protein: CASSQGQGAQNEQFF.

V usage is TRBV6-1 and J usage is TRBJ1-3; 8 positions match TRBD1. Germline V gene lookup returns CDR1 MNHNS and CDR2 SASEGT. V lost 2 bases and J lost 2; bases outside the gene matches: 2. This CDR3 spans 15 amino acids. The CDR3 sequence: CASSELRGPGNTIYF. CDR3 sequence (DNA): TGTGCCAGCAGTGAACTCAGGGGGCCTGGAAACACCATATATTTT.

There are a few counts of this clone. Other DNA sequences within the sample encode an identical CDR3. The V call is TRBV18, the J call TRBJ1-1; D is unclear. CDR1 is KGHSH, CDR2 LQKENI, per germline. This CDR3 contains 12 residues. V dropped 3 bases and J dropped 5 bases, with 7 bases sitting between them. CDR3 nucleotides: TGTGCCAGCTCACCCGGAGCAACTGAAGCTTTCTTT. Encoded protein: CASSPGATEAFF.

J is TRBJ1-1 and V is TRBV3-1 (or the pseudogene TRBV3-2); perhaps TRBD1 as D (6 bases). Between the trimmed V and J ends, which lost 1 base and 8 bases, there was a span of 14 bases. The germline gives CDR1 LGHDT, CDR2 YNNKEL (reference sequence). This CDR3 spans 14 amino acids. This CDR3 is CASSQAGGRLEAFF. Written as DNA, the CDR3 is TGTGCCAGCAGCCAAGCGGGGGGCAGGCTGGAAGCTTTCTTT.

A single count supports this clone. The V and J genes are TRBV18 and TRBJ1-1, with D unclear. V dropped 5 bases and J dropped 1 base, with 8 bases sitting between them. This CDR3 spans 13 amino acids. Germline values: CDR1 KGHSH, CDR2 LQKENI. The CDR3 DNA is TGTGCCAGCTCAGGGGAGGCGAACACTGAAGCTTTCTTT. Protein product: CASSGEANTEAFF. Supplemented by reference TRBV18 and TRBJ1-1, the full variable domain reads NAGVMQNPRHLVRRRGQEARLRCSPMKGHSHVYWYRQLPEEGLKFMVYLQKENIIDESGMPKERFSAEFPKEGPSILRIQQVVRGDSAAYFCASSGEANTEAFFGQGTRLTVV.

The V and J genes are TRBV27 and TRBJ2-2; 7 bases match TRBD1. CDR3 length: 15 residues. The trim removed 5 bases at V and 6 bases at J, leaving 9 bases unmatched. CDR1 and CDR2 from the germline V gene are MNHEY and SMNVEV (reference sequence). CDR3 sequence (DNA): TGTGCCAGCAGTCCCCGGGACAGACCGGCCGGGGAGCTGTTTTTT. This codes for CASSPRDRPAGELFF.

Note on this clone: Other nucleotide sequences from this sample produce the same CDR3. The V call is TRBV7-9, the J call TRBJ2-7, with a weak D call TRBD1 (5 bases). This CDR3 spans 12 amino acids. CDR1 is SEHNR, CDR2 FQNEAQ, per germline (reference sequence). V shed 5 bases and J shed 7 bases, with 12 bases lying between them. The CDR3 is CASSPRQSEQYF. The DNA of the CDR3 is TGTGCCAGCAGCCCGAGACAGTCGGAGCAGTACTTC.

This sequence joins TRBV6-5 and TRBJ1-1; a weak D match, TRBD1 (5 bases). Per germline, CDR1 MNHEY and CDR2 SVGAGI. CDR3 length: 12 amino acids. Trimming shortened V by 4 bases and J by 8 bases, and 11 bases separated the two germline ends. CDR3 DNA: TGTGCCAGCAGTTTCCGACAGCCCGAAGCTTTCTTT. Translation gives CASSFRQPEAFF.

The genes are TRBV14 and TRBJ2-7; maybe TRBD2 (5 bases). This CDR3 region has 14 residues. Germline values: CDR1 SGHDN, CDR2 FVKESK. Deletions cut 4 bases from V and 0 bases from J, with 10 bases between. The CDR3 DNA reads TGTGCCAGCAGCCGGGGTGGGAGCTCCTACGAGCAGTACTTC. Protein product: CASSRGGSSYEQYF. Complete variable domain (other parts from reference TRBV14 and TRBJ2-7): EAGVTQFPSHSVIEKGQTVTLRCDPISGHDNLYWYRRVMGKEIKFLLHFVKESKQDESGMPNNRFLAERTGGTYSTLKVQPAELEDSGVYFCASSRGGSSYEQYFGPGTRLTVT.

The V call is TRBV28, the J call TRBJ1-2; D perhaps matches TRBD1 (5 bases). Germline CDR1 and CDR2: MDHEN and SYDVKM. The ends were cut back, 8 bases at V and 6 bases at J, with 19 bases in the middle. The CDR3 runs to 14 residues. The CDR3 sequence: CASGPFMGQDGYTF. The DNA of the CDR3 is TGTGCCAGCGGACCTTTTATGGGGCAGGATGGCTACACCTTC.